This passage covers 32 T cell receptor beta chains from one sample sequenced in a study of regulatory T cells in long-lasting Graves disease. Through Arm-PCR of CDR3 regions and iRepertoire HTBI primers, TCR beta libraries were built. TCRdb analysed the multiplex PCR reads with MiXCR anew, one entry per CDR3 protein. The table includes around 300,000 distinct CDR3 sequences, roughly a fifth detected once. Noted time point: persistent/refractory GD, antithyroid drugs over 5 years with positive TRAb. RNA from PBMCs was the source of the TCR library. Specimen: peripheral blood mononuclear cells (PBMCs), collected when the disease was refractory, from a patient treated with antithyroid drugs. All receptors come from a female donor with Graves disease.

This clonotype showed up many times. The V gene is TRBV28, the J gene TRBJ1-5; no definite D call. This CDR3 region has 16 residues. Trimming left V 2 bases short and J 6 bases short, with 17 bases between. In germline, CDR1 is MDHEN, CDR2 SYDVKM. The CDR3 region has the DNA TGTGCCAGCAGTTTACACGCCAACCCAAGACGTCAGCCCCAGCATTTT. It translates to CASSLHANPRRQPQHF.

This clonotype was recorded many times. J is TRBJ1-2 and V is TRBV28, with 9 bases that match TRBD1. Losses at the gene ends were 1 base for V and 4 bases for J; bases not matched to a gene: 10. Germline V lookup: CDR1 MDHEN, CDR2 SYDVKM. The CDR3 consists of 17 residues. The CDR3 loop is CASSLYAPGQGPYGYTF. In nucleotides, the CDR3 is TGTGCCAGCAGTTTATATGCCCCGGGACAGGGACCCTATGGCTACACCTTC.

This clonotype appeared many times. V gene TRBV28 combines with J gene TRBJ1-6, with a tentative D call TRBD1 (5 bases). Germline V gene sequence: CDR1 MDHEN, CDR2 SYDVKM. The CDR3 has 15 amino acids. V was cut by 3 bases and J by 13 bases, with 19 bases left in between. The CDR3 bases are TGTGCCAGCAGTTTGATAGAACAGGCAAATCGCCCCCTCCACTTT. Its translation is CASSLIEQANRPLHF. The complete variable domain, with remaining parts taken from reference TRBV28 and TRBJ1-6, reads DVKVTQSSRYLVKRTGEKVFLECVQDMDHENMFWYRQDPGLGLRLIYFSYDVKMKEKGDIPEGYSVSREKKERFSLILESASTNQTSMYLCASSLIEQANRPLHFGNGTRLTVT.

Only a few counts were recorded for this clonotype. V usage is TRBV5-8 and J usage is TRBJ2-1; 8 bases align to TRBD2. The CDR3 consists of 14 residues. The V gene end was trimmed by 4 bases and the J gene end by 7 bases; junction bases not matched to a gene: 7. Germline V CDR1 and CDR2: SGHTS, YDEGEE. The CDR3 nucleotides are TGTGCCAGCAGCCCATCTAGCGGGCTGAATGAGCAGTTCTTC. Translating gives CASSPSSGLNEQFF.

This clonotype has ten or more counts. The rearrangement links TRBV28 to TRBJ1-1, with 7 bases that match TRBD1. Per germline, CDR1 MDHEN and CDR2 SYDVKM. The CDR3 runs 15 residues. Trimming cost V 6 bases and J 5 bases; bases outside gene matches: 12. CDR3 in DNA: TGTGCCAGCAGCTTTCTGGGGACAGCAGGGACTGAAGCTTTCTTT. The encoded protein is CASSFLGTAGTEAFF.

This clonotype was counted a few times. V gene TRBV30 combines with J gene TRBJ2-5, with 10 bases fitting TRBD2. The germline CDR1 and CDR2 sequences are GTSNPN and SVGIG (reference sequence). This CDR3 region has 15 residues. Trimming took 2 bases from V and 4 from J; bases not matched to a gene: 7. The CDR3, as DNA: TGTGCCTGGAGTCTAGCGGGAGCGGCCGGAGAGACCCAGTACTTC. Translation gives CAWSLAGAAGETQYF.

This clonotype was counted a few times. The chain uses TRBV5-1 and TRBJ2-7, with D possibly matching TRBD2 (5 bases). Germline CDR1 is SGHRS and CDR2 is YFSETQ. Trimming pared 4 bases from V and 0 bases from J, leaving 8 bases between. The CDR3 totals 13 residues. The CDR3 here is CASSGSYSYEQYF. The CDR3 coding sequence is TGCGCCAGCAGCGGGAGTTACTCCTACGAGCAGTACTTC.

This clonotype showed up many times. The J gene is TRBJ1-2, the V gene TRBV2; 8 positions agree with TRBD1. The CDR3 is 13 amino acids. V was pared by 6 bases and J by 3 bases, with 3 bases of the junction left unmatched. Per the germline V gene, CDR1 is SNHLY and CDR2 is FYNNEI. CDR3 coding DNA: TGTGCCAGCAGACAGGGGGGCGACTATGGCTACACCTTC. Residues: CASRQGGDYGYTF.

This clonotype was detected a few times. DNA of the CDR3: TGTGCCAGCAGCTTAGCGACGGCAGGGGGTATGAACACTGAAGCTTTCTTT. Residues: CASSLATAGGMNTEAFF. This chain links TRBV7-9 with TRBJ1-1, with 7 bases identical to TRBD1. This CDR3 contains 17 residues. CDR1 and CDR2 (germline): SEHNR, FQNEAQ (reference sequence). With V trimmed by 0 bases and J by 0 bases, 7 bases remained unmatched.

The CDR3 nucleotides read TGTGCCAGCTCAAAGCGGGATGACTCGTATACGCAGTATTTT. Its protein product is CASSKRDDSYTQYF. The chain is built from TRBV18 and TRBJ2-3, with TRBD2 identical over 7 bases. Per the germline V gene, CDR1 is KGHSH and CDR2 is LQKENI. CDR3 length: 14 amino acids. V lost 5 bases and J lost 7; bases outside the gene matches: 9.

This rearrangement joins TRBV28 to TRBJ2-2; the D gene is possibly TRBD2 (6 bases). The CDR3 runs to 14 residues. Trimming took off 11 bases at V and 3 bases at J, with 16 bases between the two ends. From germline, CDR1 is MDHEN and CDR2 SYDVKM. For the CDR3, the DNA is TGTGCCTGCCGCGGCGGGGCCGACACCGGGGAGCTGTTTTTT. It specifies CACRGGADTGELFF.

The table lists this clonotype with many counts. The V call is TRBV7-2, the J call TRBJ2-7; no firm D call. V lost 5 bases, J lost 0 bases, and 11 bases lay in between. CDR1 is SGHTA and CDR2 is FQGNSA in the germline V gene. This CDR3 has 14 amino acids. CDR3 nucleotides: TGTGCCAGCAGCACCCAAAGGAGCTCCTACGAGCAGTACTTC. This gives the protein CASSTQRSSYEQYF.

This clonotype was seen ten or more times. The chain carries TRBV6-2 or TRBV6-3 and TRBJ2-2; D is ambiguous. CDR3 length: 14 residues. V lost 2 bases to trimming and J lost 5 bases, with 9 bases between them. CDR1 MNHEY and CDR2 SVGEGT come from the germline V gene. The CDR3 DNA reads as TGTGCCAGCAGTTACCAGCTTGGGACCGGGGAGCTGTTTTTT. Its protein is CASSYQLGTGELFF.

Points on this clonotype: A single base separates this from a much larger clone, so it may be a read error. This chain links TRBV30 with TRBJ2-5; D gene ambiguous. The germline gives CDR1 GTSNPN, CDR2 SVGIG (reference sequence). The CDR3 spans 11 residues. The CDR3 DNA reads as TGTGCCTGGAGCCCGGAAGAGACCCAGTGCTTC. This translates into CAWSPEETQCF.

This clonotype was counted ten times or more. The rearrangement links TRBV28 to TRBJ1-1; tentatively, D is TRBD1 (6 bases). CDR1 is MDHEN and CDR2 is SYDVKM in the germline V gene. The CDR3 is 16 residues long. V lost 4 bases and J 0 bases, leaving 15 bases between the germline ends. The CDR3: CASSWRDTILNTEAFF. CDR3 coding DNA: TGTGCCAGCAGTTGGCGGGACACTATTCTGAACACTGAAGCTTTCTTT.

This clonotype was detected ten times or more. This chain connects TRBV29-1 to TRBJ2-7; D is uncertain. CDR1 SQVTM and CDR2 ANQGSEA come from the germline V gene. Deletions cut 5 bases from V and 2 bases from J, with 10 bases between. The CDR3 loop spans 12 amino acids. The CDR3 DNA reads TGCAGCGTTCGTCCTGATACCTACGAGCAGTACTTC. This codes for CSVRPDTYEQYF.

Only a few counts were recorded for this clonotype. Here the CDR3 DNA reads TGTGCCAGCAGCCAAGTCCAACCCCCGACAGGGGACCGATACTGCGAGCAGTACTTC. As protein: CASSQVQPPTGDRYCEQYF. V is TRBV14 and J is TRBJ2-7; 8 bases fit TRBD1. The germline gives CDR1 SGHDN, CDR2 FVKESK. V lost 1 base and J lost 6; bases outside the gene matches: 20. There are 19 residues in the CDR3. Full variable domain (missing parts from reference TRBV14 and TRBJ2-7): EAGVTQFPSHSVIEKGQTVTLRCDPISGHDNLYWYRRVMGKEIKFLLHFVKESKQDESGMPNNRFLAERTGGTYSTLKVQPAELEDSGVYFCASSQVQPPTGDRYCEQYFGPGTRLTVT.

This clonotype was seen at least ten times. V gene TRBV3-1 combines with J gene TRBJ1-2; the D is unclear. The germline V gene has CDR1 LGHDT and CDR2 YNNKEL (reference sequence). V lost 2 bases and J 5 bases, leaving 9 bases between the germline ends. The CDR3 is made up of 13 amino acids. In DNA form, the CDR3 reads TGTGCCAGCAGCCAAAAGTCGAATTATGGCTACACCTTC. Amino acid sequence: CASSQKSNYGYTF.

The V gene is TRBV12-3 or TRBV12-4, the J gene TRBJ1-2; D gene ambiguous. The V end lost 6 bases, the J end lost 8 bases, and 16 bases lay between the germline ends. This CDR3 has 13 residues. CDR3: CASSQQLSRGYTF. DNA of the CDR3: TGTGCCAGCAGCCAACAGCTGTCTAGGGGCTACACCTTC.

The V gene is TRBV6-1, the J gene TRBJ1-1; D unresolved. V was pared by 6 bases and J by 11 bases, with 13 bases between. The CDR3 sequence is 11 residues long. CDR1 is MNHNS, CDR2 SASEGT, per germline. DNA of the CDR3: TGTGCCAGCAGCGCGGGCCAAGAGGCTTTCTTT. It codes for CASSAGQEAFF.

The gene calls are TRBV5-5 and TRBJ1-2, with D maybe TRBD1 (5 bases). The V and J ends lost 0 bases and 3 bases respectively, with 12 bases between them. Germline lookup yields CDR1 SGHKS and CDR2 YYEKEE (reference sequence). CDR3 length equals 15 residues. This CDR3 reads CASSLDPGPDYGYTF. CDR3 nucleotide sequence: TGTGCCAGCAGCTTGGATCCGGGGCCCGACTATGGCTACACCTTC.

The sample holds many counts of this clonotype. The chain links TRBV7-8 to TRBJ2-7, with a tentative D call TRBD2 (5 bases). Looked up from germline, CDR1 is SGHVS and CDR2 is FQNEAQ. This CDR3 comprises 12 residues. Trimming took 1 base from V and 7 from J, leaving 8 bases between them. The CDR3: CASSLVGEEQYF. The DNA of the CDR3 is TGTGCCAGCAGCTTAGTCGGGGAAGAGCAGTACTTC.

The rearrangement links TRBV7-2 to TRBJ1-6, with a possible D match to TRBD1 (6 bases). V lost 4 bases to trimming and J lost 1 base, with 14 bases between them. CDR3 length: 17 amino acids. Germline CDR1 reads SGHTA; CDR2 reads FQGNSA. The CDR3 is CASSSPRGASYNSPLHF. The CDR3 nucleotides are TGTGCCAGCAGCTCCCCAAGGGGGGCGTCCTATAATTCACCCCTCCACTTT. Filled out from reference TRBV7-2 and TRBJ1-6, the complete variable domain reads GAGVSQSPSNKVTEKGKDVELRCDPISGHTALYWYRQSLGQGLEFLIYFQGNSAPDKSGLPSDRFSAERTGGSVSTLTIQRTQQEDSAVYLCASSSPRGASYNSPLHFGNGTRLTVT.

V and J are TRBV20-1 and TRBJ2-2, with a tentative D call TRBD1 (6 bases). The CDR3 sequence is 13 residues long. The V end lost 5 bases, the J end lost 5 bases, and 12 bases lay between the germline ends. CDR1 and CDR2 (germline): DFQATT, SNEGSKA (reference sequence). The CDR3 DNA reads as TGCAGTGCTGGACAGAAAGAAACCGGGGAGCTGTTTTTT. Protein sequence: CSAGQKETGELFF.

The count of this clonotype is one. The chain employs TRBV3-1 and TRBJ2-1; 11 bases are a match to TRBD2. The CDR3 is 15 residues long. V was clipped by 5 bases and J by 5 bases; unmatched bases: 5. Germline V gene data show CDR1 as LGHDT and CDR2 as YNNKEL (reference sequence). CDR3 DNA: TGTGCCAGCAGCTTTGGGACTAGCGGCCACAATGAGCAGTTCTTC. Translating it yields CASSFGTSGHNEQFF.

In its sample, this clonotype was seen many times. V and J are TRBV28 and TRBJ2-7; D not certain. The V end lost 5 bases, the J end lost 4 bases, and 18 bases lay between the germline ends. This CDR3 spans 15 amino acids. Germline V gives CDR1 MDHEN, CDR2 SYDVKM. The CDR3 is CASSPSLKFGYEQYF. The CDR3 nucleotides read TGTGCCAGCAGTCCCTCGCTGAAGTTTGGGTACGAGCAGTACTTC.

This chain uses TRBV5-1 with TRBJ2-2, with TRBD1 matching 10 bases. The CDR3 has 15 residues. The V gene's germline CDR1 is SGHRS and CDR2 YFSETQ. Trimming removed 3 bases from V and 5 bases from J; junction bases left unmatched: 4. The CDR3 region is CASSSDRGLTGELFF. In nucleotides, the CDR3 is TGCGCCAGCAGCTCCGACAGGGGGCTGACCGGGGAGCTGTTTTTT.

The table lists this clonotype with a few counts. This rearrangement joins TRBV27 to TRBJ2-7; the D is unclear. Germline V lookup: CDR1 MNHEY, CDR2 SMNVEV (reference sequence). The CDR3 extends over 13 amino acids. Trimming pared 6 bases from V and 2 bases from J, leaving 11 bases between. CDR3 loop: CASSFSRTYEQYF. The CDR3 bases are TGTGCCAGCAGCTTCTCGCGGACCTACGAGCAGTACTTC.

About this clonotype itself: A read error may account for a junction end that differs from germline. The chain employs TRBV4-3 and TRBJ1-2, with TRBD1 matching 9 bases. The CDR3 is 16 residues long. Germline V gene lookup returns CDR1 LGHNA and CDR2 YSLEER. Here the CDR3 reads CANSQDRQGEDYGYTF. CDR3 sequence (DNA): TGCGCCAACAGCCAAGACAGACAGGGGGAAGACTATGGCTACACCTTC.

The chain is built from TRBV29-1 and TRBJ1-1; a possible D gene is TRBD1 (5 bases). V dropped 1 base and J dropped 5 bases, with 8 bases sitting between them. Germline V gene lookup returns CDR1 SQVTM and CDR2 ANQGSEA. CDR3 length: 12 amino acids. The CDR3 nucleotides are TGCAGCGTTGAAGGGGGGAGGACTGAAGCTTTCTTT. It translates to CSVEGGRTEAFF.

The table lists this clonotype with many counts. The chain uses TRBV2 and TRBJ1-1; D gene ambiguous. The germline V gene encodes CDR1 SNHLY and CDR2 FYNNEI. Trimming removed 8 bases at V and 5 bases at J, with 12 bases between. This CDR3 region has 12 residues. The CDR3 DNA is TGTGCCAGCCATCTTACGAGGACTGAAGCTTTCTTT. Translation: CASHLTRTEAFF.

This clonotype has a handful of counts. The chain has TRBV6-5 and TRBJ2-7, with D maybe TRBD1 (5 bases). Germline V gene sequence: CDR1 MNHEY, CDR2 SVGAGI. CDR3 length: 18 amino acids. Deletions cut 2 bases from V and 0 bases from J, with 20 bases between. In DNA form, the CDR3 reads TGTGCCAGCAGTTACCCGACTCGTGACAGCCTTAGCTCCTACGAGCAGTACTTC. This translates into CASSYPTRDSLSSYEQYF.